A selection of T cell receptor beta chains follows, all from one sample in a study of shared clonotypes between healthy human individuals. Repertoires were generated with immunoSEQ multiplex PCR, while TCRdb's copy carries only in-frame clones and drops some. Here the sample spans hundreds of thousands of clones, roughly 96% being singletons. The sample was naive CD8+ T cells sorted from blood. Source of these receptors: a woman under 40 in good health. Each CDR3 is given with its conserved first and last residue. D genes are given only for firm matches. Some rows have no size entry. The others give once, few or many, or a class for an expanded clone.

J: TRBJ2-2; size: -; V: TRBV14; D: -; CDR3: CASSHEPNTGELFF; DNA: TGTGCCAGCAGCCACGAACCGAACACCGGGGAGCTGTTTTTT
J: TRBJ2-7; size: -; V: TRBV6-5; D: -; CDR3: CASSLQITYEQYF; DNA: TGTGCCAGCAGTTTACAGATAACCTACGAGCAGTACTTC
J: TRBJ2-7; size: -; V: TRBV28; D: -; CDR3: CASRTRKSSYEQYF; DNA: TGTGCCAGCAGGACAAGGAAGAGCTCCTACGAGCAGTACTTC
J: TRBJ2-7; size: -; V: TRBV5-1; D: -; CDR3: CASSHGFSYEQYF; DNA: TGCGCCAGCAGTCACGGGTTCTCCTACGAGCAGTACTTC
J: TRBJ2-1; size: -; V: TRBV9; D: -; CDR3: CASSPPAGSYNEQFF; DNA: TGTGCCAGCAGCCCCCCAGCGGGCTCCTACAATGAGCAGTTCTTC
J: TRBJ2-7; size: once; V: TRBV28; D: TRBD1; CDR3: CASSSVGQGELSPYEQYF; DNA: TGTGCCAGCAGTTCCGTGGGACAGGGGGAACTCTCGCCCTACGAGCAGTACTTC
J: TRBJ2-7; size: -; V: TRBV5-1; D: -; CDR3: CASSSVQGLIYEQYF; DNA: TGCGCCAGCAGCTCGGTACAGGGACTGATCTACGAGCAGTACTTC
J: TRBJ2-7; size: -; V: TRBV4-1; D: TRBD1; CDR3: CASSAQQGLLPYEQYF; DNA: TGCGCCAGCAGCGCCCAACAGGGGCTTCTCCCCTACGAGCAGTACTTC
J: TRBJ1-1; size: -; V: TRBV7-9; D: -; CDR3: CASSQDSPEAFF; DNA: TGTGCCAGCAGCCAGGACAGTCCGGAAGCTTTCTTT
J: TRBJ2-2; size: -; V: TRBV27; D: TRBD2; CDR3: CASTPLAGRAGELFF; DNA: TGTGCCAGCACCCCGCTAGCGGGGAGGGCCGGGGAGCTGTTTTTT
J: TRBJ2-7; size: -; V: TRBV27; D: TRBD1; CDR3: CASSLQGANEQYF; DNA: TGTGCCAGCAGTTTACAGGGGGCCAACGAGCAGTACTTC
J: TRBJ2-7; size: -; V: TRBV4-1; D: TRBD2; CDR3: CASSQAPVAGAYEQYF; DNA: TGCGCCAGCAGCCAGGCCCCCGTGGCGGGAGCCTACGAGCAGTACTTC
J: TRBJ2-7; size: -; V: TRBV7-9; D: TRBD1; CDR3: CASSLSRDRSFYEQYF; DNA: TGTGCCAGCAGCTTATCCCGGGACAGGTCCTTCTACGAGCAGTACTTC
J: TRBJ2-1; size: -; V: TRBV9; D: TRBD2; CDR3: CASSVEGTSVDEQFF; DNA: TGTGCCAGCAGCGTAGAGGGGACTAGCGTCGATGAGCAGTTCTTC
J: TRBJ2-7; size: -; V: TRBV5-7; D: -; CDR3: CASSVQRDTPEQYF; DNA: TGTGCCAGCAGCGTGCAACGGGACACCCCCGAGCAGTACTTC
J: TRBJ1-4; size: few; V: TRBV2; D: TRBD1; CDR3: CASSGGQGVSEKLFF; DNA: TGTGCCAGCAGTGGGGGACAGGGGGTCAGCGAAAAACTGTTTTTT
J: TRBJ2-1; size: -; V: TRBV5-4; D: -; CDR3: CASTRGANEQFF; DNA: TGTGCCAGCACCCGGGGGGCAAATGAGCAGTTCTTC
J: TRBJ2-7; size: -; V: TRBV19; D: -; CDR3: CASSIAILAGDEQYF; DNA: TGTGCCAGTAGTATTGCGATACTAGCTGGGGACGAGCAGTACTTC
J: TRBJ2-1; size: once; V: TRBV19; D: TRBD1; CDR3: CASRLRDSTNEQFF; DNA: TGTGCCAGTAGGCTCCGGGACAGCACCAATGAGCAGTTCTTC
J: TRBJ2-7; size: -; V: TRBV9; D: -; CDR3: CASSVLPGQIYEQYF; DNA: TGTGCCAGCAGCGTTCTCCCTGGACAGATTTACGAGCAGTACTTC
J: TRBJ2-5; size: -; V: TRBV7-9; D: TRBD1; CDR3: CASSSRQGLGETQYF; DNA: TGTGCCAGCAGCTCCCGACAGGGTCTAGGAGAGACCCAGTACTTC
J: TRBJ1-5; size: -; V: TRBV19; D: -; CDR3: CASSTRDQGNQPQHF; DNA: TGTGCCAGTAGTACCCGGGACCAGGGCAATCAGCCCCAGCATTTT
J: TRBJ2-7; size: once; V: TRBV19; D: TRBD2; CDR3: CASMSGGLPAEQYF; DNA: TGTGCCAGTATGTCGGGGGGACTTCCCGCCGAGCAGTACTTC
J: TRBJ2-7; size: -; V: TRBV11-2; D: TRBD2; CDR3: CASSLLSGIYEQYF; DNA: TGTGCCAGCAGCTTACTTAGCGGGATCTACGAGCAGTACTTC
J: TRBJ1-1; size: -; V: TRBV10-3; D: -; CDR3: CAISDPDIAVNPEAFF; DNA: TGTGCCATCAGTGATCCGGACATTGCTGTTAATCCAGAAGCTTTCTTT
J: TRBJ2-7; size: -; V: TRBV15; D: -; CDR3: CATSREGPGTLSYEQYF; DNA: TGTGCCACCAGCAGAGAGGGGCCGGGGACCCTCTCCTACGAGCAGTACTTC
J: TRBJ2-7; size: -; V: TRBV6-5; D: TRBD2; CDR3: CASSYSEGGVSYEQYF; DNA: TGTGCCAGCAGTTACTCGGAGGGAGGGGTCTCCTACGAGCAGTACTTC
J: TRBJ1-5; size: -; V: TRBV15; D: TRBD1; CDR3: CATRTGGNNQPQHF; DNA: TGTGCCACCAGAACAGGGGGAAACAATCAGCCCCAGCATTTT
J: TRBJ1-2; size: -; V: TRBV4-2; D: TRBD1; CDR3: CASSPTGGDYGYTF; DNA: TGTGCCAGCAGCCCAACAGGGGGCGACTATGGCTACACCTTC
J: TRBJ2-7; size: -; V: TRBV4-1; D: TRBD2; CDR3: CASSQDRLAGDEQYF; DNA: TGCGCCAGCAGCCAAGATAGACTAGCGGGAGACGAGCAGTACTTC
J: TRBJ2-4; size: once; V: TRBV7-8; D: -; CDR3: CASSLYRDFFQYF; DNA: TGTGCCAGCAGCTTATACCGGGACTTCTTTCAGTACTTC
J: TRBJ1-1; size: -; V: TRBV5-1; D: -; CDR3: CASSLAVNTEAFF; DNA: TGCGCCAGCAGCTTGGCAGTGAACACTGAAGCTTTCTTT
J: TRBJ2-7; size: once; V: TRBV7-6; D: TRBD2; CDR3: CASSLASGDYEQYF; DNA: TGTGCCAGCAGCTTAGCTAGCGGGGACTACGAGCAGTACTTC
J: TRBJ2-7; size: -; V: TRBV19; D: TRBD2; CDR3: CASSIGLAASYEQYF; DNA: TGTGCCAGTAGTATTGGACTAGCGGCCAGCTACGAGCAGTACTTC
J: TRBJ2-1; size: -; V: TRBV6-6; D: -; CDR3: CASRPDTFWNEQFF; DNA: TGTGCCAGCAGGCCGGACACCTTCTGGAATGAGCAGTTCTTC
J: TRBJ2-7; size: -; V: TRBV28; D: TRBD2; CDR3: CASSSLAESSYEQYF; DNA: TGTGCCAGCAGTTCCCTAGCGGAAAGCTCCTACGAGCAGTACTTC
J: TRBJ1-5; size: -; V: TRBV6-5; D: -; CDR3: CASSLTLGQPQHF; DNA: TGTGCCAGCAGTTTGACACTGGGACAGCCCCAGCATTTT
J: TRBJ2-7; size: -; V: TRBV29-1; D: TRBD1; CDR3: CSVGGGFSSIYEQYF; DNA: TGCAGCGTTGGAGGGGGCTTCTCCAGTATTTACGAGCAGTACTTC
J: TRBJ2-1; size: -; V: TRBV2; D: TRBD2; CDR3: CASGPGTSGANEQFF; DNA: TGTGCCAGCGGACCCGGGACTAGCGGAGCCAATGAGCAGTTCTTC
J: TRBJ1-1; size: -; V: TRBV15; D: -; CDR3: CATSSIRGGTEAFF; DNA: TGTGCCACCAGCAGTATTCGGGGGGGCACTGAAGCTTTCTTT